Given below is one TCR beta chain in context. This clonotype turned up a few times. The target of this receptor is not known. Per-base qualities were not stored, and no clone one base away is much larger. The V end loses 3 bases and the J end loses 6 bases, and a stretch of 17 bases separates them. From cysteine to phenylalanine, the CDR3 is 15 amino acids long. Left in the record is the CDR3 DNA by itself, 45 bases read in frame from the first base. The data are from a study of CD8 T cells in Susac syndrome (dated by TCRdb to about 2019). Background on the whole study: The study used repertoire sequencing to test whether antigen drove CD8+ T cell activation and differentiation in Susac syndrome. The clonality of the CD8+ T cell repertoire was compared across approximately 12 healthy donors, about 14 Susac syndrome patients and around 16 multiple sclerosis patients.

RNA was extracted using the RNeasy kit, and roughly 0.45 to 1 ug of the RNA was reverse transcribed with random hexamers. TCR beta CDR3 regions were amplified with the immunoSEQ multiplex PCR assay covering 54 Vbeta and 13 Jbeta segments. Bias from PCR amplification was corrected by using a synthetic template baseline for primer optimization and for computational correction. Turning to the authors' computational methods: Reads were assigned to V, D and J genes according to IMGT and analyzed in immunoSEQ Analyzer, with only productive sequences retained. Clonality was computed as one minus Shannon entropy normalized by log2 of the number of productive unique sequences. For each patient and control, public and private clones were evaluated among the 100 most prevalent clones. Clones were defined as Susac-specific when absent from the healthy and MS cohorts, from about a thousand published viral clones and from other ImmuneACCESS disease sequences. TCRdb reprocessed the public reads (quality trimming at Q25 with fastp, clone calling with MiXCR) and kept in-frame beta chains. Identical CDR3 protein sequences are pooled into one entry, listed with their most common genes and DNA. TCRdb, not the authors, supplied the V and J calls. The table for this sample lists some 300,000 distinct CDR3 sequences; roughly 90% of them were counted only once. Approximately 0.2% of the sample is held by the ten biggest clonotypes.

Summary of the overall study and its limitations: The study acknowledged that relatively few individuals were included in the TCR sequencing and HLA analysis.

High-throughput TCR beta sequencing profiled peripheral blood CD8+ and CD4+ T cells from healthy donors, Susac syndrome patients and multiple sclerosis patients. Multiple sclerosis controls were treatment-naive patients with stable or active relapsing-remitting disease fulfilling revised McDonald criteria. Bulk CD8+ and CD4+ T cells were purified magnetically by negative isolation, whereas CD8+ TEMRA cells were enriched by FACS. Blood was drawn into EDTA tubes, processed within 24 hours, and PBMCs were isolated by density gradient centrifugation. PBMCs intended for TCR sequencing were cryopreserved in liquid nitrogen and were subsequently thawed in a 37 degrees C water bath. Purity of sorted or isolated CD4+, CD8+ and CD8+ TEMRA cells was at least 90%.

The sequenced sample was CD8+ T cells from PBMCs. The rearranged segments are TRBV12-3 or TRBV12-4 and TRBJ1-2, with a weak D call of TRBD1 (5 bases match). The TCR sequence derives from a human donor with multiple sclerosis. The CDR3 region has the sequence CASSLAGTRSDGYTF. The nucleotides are TGTGCCAGCAGTTTGGCAGGGACGAGATCTGATGGCTACACCTTC.